This record covers a single T cell receptor (beta chain). 13 Jbeta primers and 60 Vbeta primers were used for the PCR. TCRdb keeps only in-frame clones here, not all; method: immunoSEQ multiplex PCR. The sample carries roughly 100,000 clones, roughly 85% recorded once. The data were taken from a study of cytomegalovirus exposure and HLA in healthy donors. Sequences were obtained from PBMCs. The sequence came from a man between 60 and 75 years old in good health and CMV-seropositive.

The CDR3 DNA follows: TGTGCCAGCTCACCAGGGCAGGGGAAAGCACAGCATTTT. It translates to CASSPGQGKAQHF. The J gene is TRBJ1-5, the V gene TRBV18; the D gene is possibly TRBD1 (6 bases). The germline V gene has CDR1 KGHSH and CDR2 LQKENI. With 2 bases removed from V and 13 bases from J, the gap between germline ends came to 15 bases. The CDR3 sequence is 13 residues long.